The 5 T cell receptor beta chains in this list originate from one sample, sequenced in a study of T-cell memory formation after mild COVID-19. TCRdb re-called the 5' RACE reads through MiXCR, storing one row per CDR3 protein. This sample has a few hundred thousand distinct CDR3 sequences, with 20% to 25% found just once. The sample consisted of PBMCs or a T cell subset sorted from them (not recorded which). These receptor sequences come from an adult woman who had mild COVID-19 (a few samples of this study predate the infection). Cell type and time point are not known.

The J gene is TRBJ2-1, the V gene TRBV18; no firm D call. This CDR3 has 15 amino acids. CDR1 and CDR2 (germline): KGHSH, LQKENI. V lost 3 bases and J 2 bases, leaving 11 bases between the germline ends. In DNA, the CDR3 is TGTGCCAGCTCACCGGGAAACTCGCCCTACAATGAGCAGTTCTTC. This gives the protein CASSPGNSPYNEQFF.

This clonotype was counted between two and nine times. The J gene is TRBJ2-7, the V gene TRBV29-1; no clear D. The germline V and J ends were trimmed by 4 bases and 3 bases, with 10 bases remaining between them. The length of the CDR3 is 12 residues. Germline values: CDR1 SQVTM, CDR2 ANQGSEA. CDR3 sequence reads: CSVGWGHYEQYF. CDR3 sequence (DNA): TGCAGCGTTGGGTGGGGTCACTACGAGCAGTACTTC.

J is TRBJ2-1 and V is TRBV10-3, with 10 bases lining up with TRBD2. Germline V gene data show CDR1 as ENHRY and CDR2 as SYGVKD. J gave up 1 base and V 11 bases, and 17 bases lay outside the gene matches. The CDR3 is 18 residues long. The CDR3: CAVDREEREGGSYNEQFF. DNA for the CDR3: TGTGCCGTCGACCGCGAGGAGCGGGAGGGGGGGTCCTACAATGAGCAGTTCTTC.

The sample holds many counts of this clonotype. The V and J genes are TRBV7-6 and TRBJ2-5, with D perhaps given as TRBD1 or TRBD2 (5 bases each). This CDR3 has 14 residues. Trimming stripped 1 base from V and 5 bases from J, with 11 bases between. Germline assignment: CDR1 SGHVS and CDR2 FNYEAQ. The CDR3 is CASSLVSGSETQYF. CDR3 coding DNA: TGTGCCAGCAGCTTAGTTTCAGGGAGTGAGACCCAGTACTTC.

This clonotype was seen more than once but under ten times. The chain is built from TRBV7-2 and TRBJ1-2, with 9 positions matching TRBD1. The ends lost 5 bases at V and 8 bases at J; junction bases unmatched: 9. The germline CDR1 and CDR2 sequences are SGHTA and FQGNSA. This CDR3 contains 14 residues. The CDR3 region is CASSAGQGMGGYTF. In nucleotides, the CDR3 is TGTGCCAGCAGCGCGGGACAGGGTATGGGAGGCTACACCTTC.